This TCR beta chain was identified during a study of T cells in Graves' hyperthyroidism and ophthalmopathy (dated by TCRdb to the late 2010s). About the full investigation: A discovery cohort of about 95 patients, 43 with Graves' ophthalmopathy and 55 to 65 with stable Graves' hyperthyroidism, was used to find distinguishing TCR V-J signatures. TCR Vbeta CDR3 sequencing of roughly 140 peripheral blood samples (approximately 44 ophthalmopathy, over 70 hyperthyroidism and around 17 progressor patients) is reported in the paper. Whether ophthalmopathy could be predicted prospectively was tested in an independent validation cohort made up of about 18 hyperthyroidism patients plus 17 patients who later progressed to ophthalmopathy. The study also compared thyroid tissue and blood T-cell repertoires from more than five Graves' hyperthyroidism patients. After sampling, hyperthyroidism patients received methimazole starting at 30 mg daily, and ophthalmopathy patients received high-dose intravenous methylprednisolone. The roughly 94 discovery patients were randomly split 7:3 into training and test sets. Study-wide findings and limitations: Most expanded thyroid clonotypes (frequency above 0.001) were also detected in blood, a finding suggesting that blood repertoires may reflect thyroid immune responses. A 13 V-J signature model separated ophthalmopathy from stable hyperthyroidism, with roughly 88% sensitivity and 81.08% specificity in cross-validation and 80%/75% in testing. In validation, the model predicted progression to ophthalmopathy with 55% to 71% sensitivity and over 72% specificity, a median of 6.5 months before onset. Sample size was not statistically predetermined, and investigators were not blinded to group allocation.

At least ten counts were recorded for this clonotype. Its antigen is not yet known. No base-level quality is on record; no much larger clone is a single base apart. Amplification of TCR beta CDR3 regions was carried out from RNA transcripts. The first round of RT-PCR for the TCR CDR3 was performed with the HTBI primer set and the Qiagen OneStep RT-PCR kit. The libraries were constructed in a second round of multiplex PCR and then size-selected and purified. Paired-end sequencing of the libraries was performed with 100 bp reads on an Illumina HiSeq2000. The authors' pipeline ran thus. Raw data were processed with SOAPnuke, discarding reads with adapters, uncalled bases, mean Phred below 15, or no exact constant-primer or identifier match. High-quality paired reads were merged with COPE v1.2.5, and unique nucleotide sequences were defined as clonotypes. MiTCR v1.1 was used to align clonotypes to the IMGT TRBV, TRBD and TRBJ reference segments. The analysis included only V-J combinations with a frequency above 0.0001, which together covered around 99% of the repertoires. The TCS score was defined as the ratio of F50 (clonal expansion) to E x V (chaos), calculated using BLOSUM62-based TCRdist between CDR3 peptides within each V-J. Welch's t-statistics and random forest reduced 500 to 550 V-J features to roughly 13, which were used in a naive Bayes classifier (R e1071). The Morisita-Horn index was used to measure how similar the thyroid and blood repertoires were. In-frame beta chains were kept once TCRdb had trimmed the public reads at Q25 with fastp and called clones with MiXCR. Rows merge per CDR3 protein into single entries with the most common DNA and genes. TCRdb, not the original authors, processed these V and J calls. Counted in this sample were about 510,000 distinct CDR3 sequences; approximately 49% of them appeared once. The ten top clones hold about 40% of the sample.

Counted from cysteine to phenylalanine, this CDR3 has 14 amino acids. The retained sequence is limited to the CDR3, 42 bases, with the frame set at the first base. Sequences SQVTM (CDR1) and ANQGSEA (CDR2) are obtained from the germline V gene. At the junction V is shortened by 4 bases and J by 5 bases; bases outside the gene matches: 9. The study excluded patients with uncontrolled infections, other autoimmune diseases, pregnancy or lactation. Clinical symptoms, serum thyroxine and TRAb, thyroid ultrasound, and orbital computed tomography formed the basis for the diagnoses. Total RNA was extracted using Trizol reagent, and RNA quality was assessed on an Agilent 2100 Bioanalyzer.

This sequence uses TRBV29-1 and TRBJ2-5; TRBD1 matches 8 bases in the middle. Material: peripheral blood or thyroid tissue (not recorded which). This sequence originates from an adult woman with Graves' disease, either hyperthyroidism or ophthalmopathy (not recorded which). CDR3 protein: CSVGGRGRRETQYF. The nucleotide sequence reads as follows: TGCAGCGTTGGTGGCAGGGGGCGCAGGGAGACCCAGTACTTC.